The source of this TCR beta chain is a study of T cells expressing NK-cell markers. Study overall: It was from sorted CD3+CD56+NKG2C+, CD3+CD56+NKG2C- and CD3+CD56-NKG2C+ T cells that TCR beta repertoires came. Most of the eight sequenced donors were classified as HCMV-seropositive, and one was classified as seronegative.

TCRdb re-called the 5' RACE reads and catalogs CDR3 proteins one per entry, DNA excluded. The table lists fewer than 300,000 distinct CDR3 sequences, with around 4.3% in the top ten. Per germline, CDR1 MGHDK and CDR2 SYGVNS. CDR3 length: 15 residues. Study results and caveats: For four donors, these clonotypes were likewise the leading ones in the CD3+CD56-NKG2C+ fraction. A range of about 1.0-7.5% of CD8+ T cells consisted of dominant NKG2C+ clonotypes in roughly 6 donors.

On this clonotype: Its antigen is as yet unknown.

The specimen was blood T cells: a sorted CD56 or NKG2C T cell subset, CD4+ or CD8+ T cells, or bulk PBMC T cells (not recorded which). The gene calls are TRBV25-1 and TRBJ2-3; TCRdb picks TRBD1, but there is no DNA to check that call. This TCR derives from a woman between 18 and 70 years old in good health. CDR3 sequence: CASSPPRQGTDTQYF.